The clone carrying this T cell receptor (beta chain) has a count of ten or more. Its antigen is still unknown. The sample is drawn from a study of T cells in Graves' hyperthyroidism and ophthalmopathy. Turning to the study itself: Peripheral blood sampling occurred at initial diagnosis, before any treatment. Overall study findings and caveats: Most clonotypes that expanded in the thyroid above 0.001 also showed up in blood.

With V trimmed by 9 bases and J by 3 bases, 12 bases remained unmatched. The germline V gene has CDR1 LNHDA and CDR2 SQIVND (reference sequence). The CDR3 runs to 15 residues. Amplification of TCR beta CDR3 regions was performed using RNA transcripts as template. With the HTBI primer set, the TCR CDR3 went through a first round of RT-PCR. From the multiplex PCR reads, TCRdb called clonotypes with MiXCR, one entry per CDR3 protein. The profile shows hundreds of thousands of distinct CDR3 sequences, about two fifths of them singletons. The chain recombines TRBV19 with TRBJ2-7; 9 bases match TRBD1. The TCR comes from a man younger than 35 with Graves' hyperthyroidism. The sample taken for sequencing was blood. For the CDR3, the DNA is TGTGCCAGCGCCAACGCCGGGACAGGGCGCTACGAGCAGTACTTC. Translation gives CASANAGTGRYEQYF.